Listed below are T cell receptor beta chains from one sample, sequenced in a study of cytomegalovirus exposure and HLA in healthy donors. Profiling relied on immunoSEQ multiplex PCR, and the TCRdb table lists in-frame clones only, not all of them. The sample includes 200,000 or so clones. The specimen sequenced was PBMCs. Receptors originate from a boy between 10 and 17 years old in good health and CMV-seronegative. The CDR3 runs from the conserved cysteine through the conserved F or W. The order of the fields is CDR3 DNA, CDR3 protein, D gene, V gene, J gene. The D gene is left open where the match is weak.

CDR3nt: TGTGCCAGCAGCTTGGACAGACCCCTCCACTTT
CDR3aa: CASSLDRPLHF
d_gene: -
v_gene: TRBV7-8
j_gene: TRBJ1-6

CDR3nt: TGCAGTGGGGACACGGGCTACAACTATGGCTACACCTTC
CDR3aa: CSGDTGYNYGYTF
d_gene: -
v_gene: TRBV29-1
j_gene: TRBJ1-2

CDR3nt: TGTGCCAGCTCACCACCGGGGAGGCCTTCCGGCACTGAAGCTTTCTTT
CDR3aa: CASSPPGRPSGTEAFF
d_gene: -
v_gene: TRBV18
j_gene: TRBJ1-1

CDR3nt: TGTGCCAGCAGGGGGAGAGCTAAAGGCTCCTATAATTCACCCCTCCACTTT
CDR3aa: CASRGRAKGSYNSPLHF
d_gene: -
v_gene: TRBV28
j_gene: TRBJ1-6

CDR3nt: TGTGCCAGCTCACCAGAGGGGGTAGCCAAAAACATTCAGTACTTC
CDR3aa: CASSPEGVAKNIQYF
d_gene: -
v_gene: TRBV18
j_gene: TRBJ2-4

CDR3nt: TGTGCCAGCAGTGAACAGGGGACCGGTAATGAAAAACTGTTTTTT
CDR3aa: CASSEQGTGNEKLFF
d_gene: -
v_gene: TRBV6-1
j_gene: TRBJ1-4

CDR3nt: TGTGCCAGCAGCGCAGAGGGAGGAACTGAAGCTTTCTTT
CDR3aa: CASSAEGGTEAFF
d_gene: -
v_gene: TRBV9
j_gene: TRBJ1-1

CDR3nt: TGTGCCAGCAAGAGGGAGTATGGCTACACCTTC
CDR3aa: CASKREYGYTF
d_gene: -
v_gene: TRBV6-6
j_gene: TRBJ1-2

CDR3nt: TGTGCCAGCAGCCCAGGGACAGGGGGCAACACCGGGGAGCTGTTTTTT
CDR3aa: CASSPGTGGNTGELFF
d_gene: TRBD1
v_gene: TRBV5-6
j_gene: TRBJ2-2

CDR3nt: TGTGCCAGCAGCGTAGCTTTTTCGGACAGGGGTAGTGAGCAGTTCTTC
CDR3aa: CASSVAFSDRGSEQFF
d_gene: TRBD1
v_gene: TRBV9
j_gene: TRBJ2-1

CDR3nt: TGTGCCAGCAGTCCAAACGGACTAGCGGGGGGCCCCAGCTCCTACGAGCAGTACTTC
CDR3aa: CASSPNGLAGGPSSYEQYF
d_gene: TRBD2
v_gene: TRBV27
j_gene: TRBJ2-7

CDR3nt: TGTGCCAGCAGCTTCCGGGACAGGGCCAATCAGCCCCAGCATTTT
CDR3aa: CASSFRDRANQPQHF
d_gene: TRBD1
v_gene: TRBV7-8
j_gene: TRBJ1-5

CDR3nt: TGTGCAAGTCGCTCACGGCGCGGGGGGGGCGAAAGTCCATTT
CDR3aa: CASRSRRGGGESPF
d_gene: -
v_gene: TRBV12-2
j_gene: TRBJ1-1

CDR3nt: TGTGCCAGCAGTGAAAGGGACAGGGGCCAAGAGACCCAGTACTTC
CDR3aa: CASSERDRGQETQYF
d_gene: TRBD1
v_gene: TRBV6-1
j_gene: TRBJ2-5

CDR3nt: TGTGCCAGTAGTATCAGCGGGGGGGTATACAATGAGCAGTTCTTC
CDR3aa: CASSISGGVYNEQFF
d_gene: TRBD2
v_gene: TRBV19
j_gene: TRBJ2-1

CDR3nt: TGCGCCAGCAGCTTCTCAGGCAACACTGAAGCTTTCTTT
CDR3aa: CASSFSGNTEAFF
d_gene: -
v_gene: TRBV5-1
j_gene: TRBJ1-1

CDR3nt: TGTGCCTGGAGTAGGGACAGTAATGAAAAACTGTTTTTT
CDR3aa: CAWSRDSNEKLFF
d_gene: TRBD1
v_gene: TRBV30
j_gene: TRBJ1-4

CDR3nt: TGTGCCAGCAGTTACGCAGGGGGGAGTGAAAAACTGTTTTTT
CDR3aa: CASSYAGGSEKLFF
d_gene: TRBD1
v_gene: TRBV6-5
j_gene: TRBJ1-4

CDR3nt: TGTGCCACCCGTTGGAATTGGGACAAGAATGAAAAACTGTTTTTT
CDR3aa: CATRWNWDKNEKLFF
d_gene: -
v_gene: TRBV28
j_gene: TRBJ1-4

CDR3nt: TGTGCCAGCAGTAACGAGAGGACAGGGAACTATGGCTACACCTTC
CDR3aa: CASSNERTGNYGYTF
d_gene: TRBD1
v_gene: TRBV6-1
j_gene: TRBJ1-2

CDR3nt: TGCGCCAGCGTACCCGAGGTGAAAGCGGGGGGGCCGGCCGAGCAGTACTTC
CDR3aa: CASVPEVKAGGPAEQYF
d_gene: TRBD2
v_gene: TRBV5-1
j_gene: TRBJ2-7

CDR3nt: TGTGCCAGCGCCGCTGGGAGATCTGAAAAACTGTTTTTT
CDR3aa: CASAAGRSEKLFF
d_gene: -
v_gene: TRBV25-1
j_gene: TRBJ1-4

CDR3nt: TGTGCCAGCAGTTCCGGGACAGGGGCCGCCACCGGGGAGCTGTTTTTT
CDR3aa: CASSSGTGAATGELFF
d_gene: TRBD1
v_gene: TRBV6-5
j_gene: TRBJ2-2

CDR3nt: TGCGCCAGCAGCTTCGGCGGGGGCTTAAACAATGAGCAGTTCTTC
CDR3aa: CASSFGGGLNNEQFF
d_gene: -
v_gene: TRBV5-1
j_gene: TRBJ2-1

CDR3nt: TGTGCCAGCAGTCCTAGGGGGAATGAAAAACTGTTTTTT
CDR3aa: CASSPRGNEKLFF
d_gene: -
v_gene: TRBV27
j_gene: TRBJ1-4